These 20 T cell receptor beta chains were sequenced from one sample in a study of shared clonotypes between healthy human individuals. CD45RO-negative, CCR7-selected cells formed the naive CD8 fraction, which excluded terminally differentiated effector memory CD45RA+ cells. The data were produced by immunoSEQ multiplex PCR, yet TCRdb's version contains in-frame clones alone and is incomplete. The sample records approximately 1.9 million clones, roughly 93% being singletons. Sequenced material: naive CD8+ T cells from PBMCs. The receptors derive from a man aged 18 to 30 in good health. Some clones in this sample may be carry-over from other donors' samples.

This clone came up once. This chain connects TRBV10-3 to TRBJ2-5; TRBD2 matches 10 bases. The CDR3 loop spans 13 amino acids. Germline V gene data show CDR1 as ENHRY and CDR2 as SYGVKD. The V and J ends lost 8 bases and 9 bases, in that order; junction bases with no gene match: 9. CDR3 sequence reads: CAIAGLANGPQYF. The CDR3 coding sequence is TGTGCCATCGCGGGACTAGCGAATGGGCCCCAGTACTTC.

The gene calls are TRBV27 and TRBJ2-7, with a tentative D call TRBD2 (6 bases). CDR1 and CDR2 from the germline V gene are MNHEY and SMNVEV (reference sequence). The CDR3 contains 14 residues. The V gene lost 8 bases and the J gene lost 2 bases, with 16 bases spanning the gap. This CDR3 is CASYGTSTPYEQYF. The CDR3 nucleotides are TGTGCCAGCTACGGGACTTCGACTCCCTACGAGCAGTACTTC.

The chain has TRBV20-1 and TRBJ2-1; D unresolved. CDR1 and CDR2 (germline): DFQATT, SNEGSKA (reference sequence). Trimming stripped 6 bases from V and 9 bases from J, with 9 bases between. This CDR3 has 10 amino acids. CDR3 in amino acids: CSADNGEQFF. DNA of the CDR3: TGCAGTGCAGACAACGGTGAGCAGTTCTTC.

The V and J genes are TRBV28 and TRBJ2-7, with TRBD1 matching 7 bases. Germline CDR1 reads MDHEN; CDR2 reads SYDVKM. Trimming at V came to 3 bases and at J to 1 base, leaving 9 bases not matched to a gene. This CDR3 region has 16 residues. The CDR3: CASSFEGAPRSYEQYF. The CDR3 DNA sequence: TGTGCCAGCAGTTTTGAGGGGGCCCCACGGTCCTACGAGCAGTACTTC.

V usage is TRBV7-9 and J usage is TRBJ2-5; maybe TRBD1 (5 bases). Germline CDR1 is SEHNR and CDR2 is FQNEAQ (reference sequence). V lost 10 bases to trimming and J lost 3 bases, with 18 bases between them. The CDR3 has 14 residues. As DNA, the CDR3 is TGTGCCACCCAGGACACTCCCCTTGAAGAGACCCAGTACTTC. As protein: CATQDTPLEETQYF.

V and J are TRBV7-9 and TRBJ2-7, with TRBD1 as a possible D gene (5 bases). Trimming cost V 1 base and J 4 bases, with 11 bases left between them. Germline V CDR1 and CDR2: SEHNR, FQNEAQ (reference sequence). CDR3 length: 14 residues. CDR3 loop: CASSLDRTKYEQYF. As DNA, the CDR3 is TGTGCCAGCAGCTTAGACAGGACGAAATACGAGCAGTACTTC.

The chain has TRBV28 and TRBJ1-2; 9 nucleotides line up with TRBD1. Germline CDR1 reads MDHEN; CDR2 reads SYDVKM. This CDR3 has 16 residues. V gave up 5 bases and J gave up 8 bases; unmatched junction bases: 15. CDR3 in DNA: TGTGCCAGCAGTCGTCCCGGGACAGGGTTGGGACGCGGCTACACCTTC. The encoded protein is CASSRPGTGLGRGYTF.

This chain uses TRBV29-1 with TRBJ2-7, with no clear D. V was trimmed by 2 bases and J by 2 bases, leaving 10 bases between them. Germline-derived CDR1 and CDR2 are SQVTM and ANQGSEA. The CDR3 extends over 13 amino acids. The CDR3 bases are TGCAGCGTTGAATTCGGCAAGACCTACGAGCAGTACTTC. It is translated as CSVEFGKTYEQYF.

The chain carries TRBV6-4 and TRBJ1-1; D unresolved. V shed 2 bases and J shed 0 bases, with 7 bases lying between them. Germline V gene data show CDR1 as MRHNA and CDR2 as SNTAGT. CDR3 length: 14 amino acids. The CDR3 DNA reads TGTGCCAGCAGTGACGGGGAAGTGAACACTGAAGCTTTCTTT. Protein: CASSDGEVNTEAFF.

The genes are TRBV18 and TRBJ1-1, with 10 bases matching TRBD1. The germline V gene encodes CDR1 KGHSH and CDR2 LQKENI. J was trimmed by 3 bases and V by 1 base; bases with no gene match: 8. This CDR3 is 17 amino acids long. The CDR3 DNA follows: TGTGCCAGCTCACCACGGACGACAGGGGGCTTGGACACTGAAGCTTTCTTT. This codes for CASSPRTTGGLDTEAFF.

This clone appeared a single time. This chain connects TRBV9 to TRBJ2-1, with D hard to call. Germline CDR1 and CDR2: SGDLS and YYNGEE. V was clipped by 4 bases and J by 4 bases, with 21 bases between them. This CDR3 is built from 17 residues. CDR3 amino acids: CASSSPLAGLRYNEQFF. CDR3 nucleotides: TGTGCCAGCAGCTCACCCCTCGCCGGCCTGAGATACAATGAGCAGTTCTTC.

This chain links TRBV2 with TRBJ2-5; D is unresolved. The V gene's germline CDR1 is SNHLY and CDR2 FYNNEI. CDR3 size: 12 residues. V lost 6 bases and J 4 bases, leaving 9 bases between the germline ends. The CDR3 DNA sequence: TGTGCCAGCAGGATGATACGAGAGACCCAGTACTTC. Its translation: CASRMIRETQYF.

The chain is built from TRBV27 and TRBJ2-3; 7 bases fit TRBD1. Trimming took 9 bases from V and 1 from J; bases not matched to a gene: 13. Germline V gives CDR1 MNHEY, CDR2 SMNVEV (reference sequence). CDR3 length equals 16 residues. For the CDR3, the DNA is TGTGCCAGTTATAGGTCAGCAGGGGGAGGCACAGATACGCAGTATTTT. Encoded protein: CASYRSAGGGTDTQYF.

The rearrangement uses TRBV2 and TRBJ2-1; 7 bases are shared with TRBD1. CDR1 and CDR2 from the germline V gene are SNHLY and FYNNEI. With 6 bases clipped from V and 2 bases from J, the junction kept 1 base outside the gene matches. The CDR3 runs 13 residues. CDR3 sequence (DNA): TGTGCCAGCAGAGGGGGCGCCTACAATGAGCAGTTCTTC. Translation gives CASRGGAYNEQFF.

The sample holds a few counts of this clone. This sample includes further DNA sequences coding for the same CDR3. The rearrangement joins TRBV27 to TRBJ2-7; D is undetermined. The CDR3 totals 15 residues. With 3 bases removed from V and 4 bases from J, the gap between germline ends came to 16 bases. The germline CDR1 and CDR2 sequences are MNHEY and SMNVEV (reference sequence). The CDR3 is CASSFRPGRTYEQYF. The CDR3 bases are TGTGCCAGCAGTTTCCGCCCGGGCCGAACTTACGAGCAGTACTTC.

On this clone itself: The same CDR3 is also encoded by other DNA sequences in this sample. This rearrangement joins TRBV27 to TRBJ2-1; 10 nucleotides match TRBD2. V was clipped by 6 bases and J by 4 bases; unmatched bases: 9. Germline values: CDR1 MNHEY, CDR2 SMNVEV (reference sequence). The CDR3 totals 16 residues. This CDR3 is CASSSRTSGGYNEQFF. CDR3 DNA sequence: TGTGCCAGCAGCTCCAGGACTAGCGGAGGATACAATGAGCAGTTCTTC.

This sequence joins TRBV9 and TRBJ1-1; D ambiguous. The V end was cut by 4 bases, the J end by 0 bases, with 7 bases between. The CDR3 length is 13 residues. Germline loops: CDR1 SGDLS, CDR2 YYNGEE. The DNA for the CDR3 is TGTGCCAGCAGCATTGACATGAACACTGAAGCTTTCTTT. It codes for CASSIDMNTEAFF.

The chain combines TRBV30 with TRBJ1-2; no firm D call. Trimming stripped 0 bases from V and 2 bases from J, with 10 bases between. Germline V gene data show CDR1 as GTSNPN and CDR2 as SVGIG (reference sequence). CDR3 length: 14 residues. CDR3 sequence (DNA): TGTGCCTGGAGTGTACGACGGTTAAACTATGGCTACACCTTC. This translates into CAWSVRRLNYGYTF.

CDR3 residues: CASSRLPSSYNEQFF. CDR3 in DNA: TGTGCCAGTAGTAGGCTACCGTCCTCCTACAATGAGCAGTTCTTC. The chain links TRBV19 to TRBJ2-1; no clear D gene. The CDR3 runs 15 residues. V lost 4 bases and J 0 bases, leaving 10 bases between the germline ends. The germline V gene encodes CDR1 LNHDA and CDR2 SQIVND (reference sequence).

The chain uses TRBV7-8 and TRBJ2-2; the D is unclear. The CDR3 spans 15 residues. CDR1 and CDR2 from the germline V gene are SGHVS and FQNEAQ. Trimming stripped 1 base from V and 2 bases from J, with 8 bases between. This CDR3 is CASSLGAGNTGELFF. CDR3 DNA sequence: TGTGCCAGCAGCTTAGGTGCTGGAAACACCGGGGAGCTGTTTTTT.